The 30 T cell receptor beta chains reported below all come from one sample, sequenced in a study of T cell responses to AZD1222 COVID-19 vaccine. Sequenced by immunoSEQ multiplex PCR; TCRdb stores in-frame clones only, minus some. The sample contains roughly 140,000 clones, about 87% of which appear only once. Source: peripheral blood, taken on day 0 of MenACWY control vaccination. Source of these receptors: an adult in good health.

The chain links TRBV28 to TRBJ2-3, with D possibly matching TRBD2 (5 bases). V dropped 7 bases and J dropped 7 bases, with 24 bases sitting between them. Germline V gives CDR1 MDHEN, CDR2 SYDVKM. The CDR3 consists of 16 residues. CDR3 residues: CASNDVRGNGGNTQYF. The DNA of the CDR3 is TGTGCCAGCAACGACGTAAGAGGGAATGGTGGGAATACGCAGTATTTT.

This clone was detected a few times. This chain connects TRBV28 to TRBJ2-7; the D gene is possibly TRBD2 (5 bases). Germline V gene sequence: CDR1 MDHEN, CDR2 SYDVKM. The CDR3 is 12 residues long. V was trimmed by 5 bases and J by 3 bases, leaving 8 bases between them. This chain's CDR3 is CASSVGIYEQYF. For the CDR3, the DNA is TGTGCCAGCAGTGTCGGGATCTACGAGCAGTACTTC.

V usage is TRBV6-1 and J usage is TRBJ2-5, with 8 bases that match TRBD2. CDR1 is MNHNS, CDR2 SASEGT, per germline. V was clipped by 5 bases and J by 4 bases; unmatched bases: 9. The CDR3 sequence is 15 residues long. CDR3 sequence reads: CASSSPRGGGETQYF. CDR3 bases: TGTGCCAGCAGTTCCCCTCGGGGGGGAGGAGAGACCCAGTACTTC.

A few counts support this clone. The rearrangement uses TRBV19 and TRBJ1-2; D is unresolved. The CDR3 extends over 14 amino acids. The ends were cut back, 0 bases at V and 12 bases at J, with 17 bases in the middle. Germline loops: CDR1 LNHDA, CDR2 SQIVND (reference sequence). The CDR3 sequence: CASSIDLFLGSDTF. The CDR3 DNA reads TGTGCCAGTAGTATAGATCTCTTCCTCGGGTCAGACACCTTC.

This rearrangement joins TRBV7-9 to TRBJ2-6, with D perhaps given as TRBD1 or TRBD2 (6 bases each). Germline CDR1 is SEHNR and CDR2 is FQNEAQ (reference sequence). The CDR3 runs to 17 residues. V lost 2 bases and J 4 bases, leaving 15 bases between the germline ends. The CDR3 nucleotides are TGTGCCAGCAGCTTACACCCGGGGGCAGCGGGGGCCAACGTCCTGACTTTC. It translates to CASSLHPGAAGANVLTF.

The count of this clone is one. The chain employs TRBV20-1 and TRBJ1-5; no clear D. This CDR3 is built from 12 residues. Germline CDR1 and CDR2: DFQATT and SNEGSKA (reference sequence). V lost 3 bases to trimming and J lost 6 bases, with 9 bases between them. The CDR3 reads CSASRKLQPQHF. CDR3 coding DNA: TGCAGTGCTAGTCGGAAGCTTCAGCCCCAGCATTTT.

The V call is TRBV28, the J call TRBJ2-2, with no clear D. V was pared by 5 bases and J by 5 bases, with 6 bases between. The germline CDR1 and CDR2 sequences are MDHEN and SYDVKM. This CDR3 has 12 amino acids. In DNA, the CDR3 is TGTGCCAGCAGTAGCTGGACCGGGGAGCTGTTTTTT. Amino acids: CASSSWTGELFF.

Written as DNA, the CDR3 is TGTGCCAGCAGCGCGGGGGGCCCGACAGATACGCAGTATTTT. Amino acid sequence: CASSAGGPTDTQYF. The gene calls are TRBV9 and TRBJ2-3, with D perhaps matching TRBD2 (7 bases). V was pared by 3 bases and J by 3 bases, with 11 bases between. The CDR3 sequence is 14 residues long. The germline gives CDR1 SGDLS, CDR2 YYNGEE.

V is TRBV5-1 and J is TRBJ2-4, with D hard to call. With 0 bases removed from V and 0 bases from J, the gap between germline ends came to 7 bases. The germline CDR1 and CDR2 sequences are SGHRS and YFSETQ. The CDR3 has 15 residues. The CDR3 loop reads CASSLGGEAKNIQYF. Written as DNA, the CDR3 is TGCGCCAGCAGCTTGGGAGGAGAAGCCAAAAACATTCAGTACTTC.

The V and J genes are TRBV27 and TRBJ2-1; D is unresolved. The length of the CDR3 is 17 residues. The V end was cut by 2 bases, the J end by 4 bases, with 18 bases between. Per germline, CDR1 MNHEY and CDR2 SMNVEV (reference sequence). As DNA, the CDR3 is TGTGCCAGCAGTTTAACGGCCCGGGTCCCGCATTACAATGAGCAGTTCTTC. Protein product: CASSLTARVPHYNEQFF.

The gene calls are TRBV7-9 and TRBJ1-4, with D hard to call. Per the germline V gene, CDR1 is SEHNR and CDR2 is FQNEAQ (reference sequence). The germline V and J ends were trimmed by 4 bases and 7 bases, with 16 bases remaining between them. This CDR3 is built from 15 residues. CDR3 protein: CASSSGSRAGEKLFF. DNA for the CDR3: TGTGCCAGCAGCTCTGGTTCCCGGGCGGGTGAAAAACTGTTTTTT.

The chain uses TRBV19 and TRBJ1-1; a weak D match, TRBD1 (5 bases). The V end lost 5 bases, the J end lost 4 bases, and 14 bases lay between the germline ends. This CDR3 has 14 amino acids. The germline gives CDR1 LNHDA, CDR2 SQIVND (reference sequence). CDR3: CASSSLGGTTEAFF. The CDR3 DNA reads TGTGCCAGTAGTTCTCTGGGGGGGACCACTGAAGCTTTCTTT.

This chain links TRBV7-9 with TRBJ1-4; TRBD1 is a possible D gene (6 bases). This CDR3 spans 14 amino acids. V dropped 4 bases and J dropped 8 bases, with 14 bases sitting between them. The germline V gene encodes CDR1 SEHNR and CDR2 FQNEAQ (reference sequence). The CDR3 region has the DNA TGTGCCAGCAGCTCAACTCAGGGGTGGGAAAAACTGTTTTTT. Its translation: CASSSTQGWEKLFF.

The chain joins TRBV7-9 to TRBJ1-4; D ambiguous. Germline assignment: CDR1 SEHNR and CDR2 FQNEAQ (reference sequence). The germline V and J ends were trimmed by 1 base and 8 bases, with 5 bases remaining between them. There are 12 residues in the CDR3. For the CDR3, the DNA is TGTGCCAGCAGCTTAGTCGCGGAAAAACTGTTTTTT. Protein product: CASSLVAEKLFF.

In its sample, this clone was seen once. V gene TRBV6-4 combines with J gene TRBJ2-2; 8 bases line up with TRBD1. V dropped 6 bases and J dropped 0; count of bases not matched to a gene: 3. This CDR3 has 15 amino acids. Germline V gives CDR1 MRHNA, CDR2 SNTAGT. In DNA form, the CDR3 reads TGTGCCAGCAGCGCGGGACAGGCGAACACCGGGGAGCTGTTTTTT. This codes for CASSAGQANTGELFF.

V gene TRBV7-2 combines with J gene TRBJ1-2; D not resolved. V gave up 4 bases and J gave up 3 bases, with 21 bases separating them. Germline CDR1 is SGHTA and CDR2 is FQGNSA. This CDR3 is built from 17 residues. CDR3 region: CASSSTPPTAVHYGYTF. The CDR3 nucleotides read TGTGCCAGCAGCTCGACCCCCCCCACAGCCGTTCACTATGGCTACACCTTC.

CDR3 sequence reads: CASSSGPPGNNSPLHF. CDR3 coding DNA: TGTGCCAGCAGCTCGGGGCCACCAGGGAATAATTCACCCCTCCACTTT. This sequence joins TRBV5-5 and TRBJ1-6, with D possibly matching TRBD1 (5 bases). This CDR3 has 16 residues. Looked up from germline, CDR1 is SGHKS and CDR2 is YYEKEE (reference sequence). Deletions cut 3 bases from V and 5 bases from J, with 15 bases between.

This rearrangement joins TRBV11-2 to TRBJ1-4; D may be TRBD1 (5 bases). The CDR3 totals 15 residues. The germline CDR1 and CDR2 sequences are SGHAT and FQNNGV. V shed 7 bases and J shed 0 bases, with 12 bases lying between them. In DNA, the CDR3 is TGTGCCAGCACCGCGAGGGGAGCAACTAATGAAAAACTGTTTTTT. Protein: CASTARGATNEKLFF.

V and J are TRBV6-2 or TRBV6-3 and TRBJ2-5; no firm D call. V shed 2 bases and J shed 5 bases, with 9 bases lying between them. CDR3 length: 13 residues. Germline CDR1 reads MNHEY; CDR2 reads SVGEGT. CDR3 coding DNA: TGTGCCAGCAGTTACCCTCCTCCGGAGACCCAGTACTTC. Protein: CASSYPPPETQYF.

This chain's CDR3 is CASSTNWLGDTEAFF. CDR3 bases: TGTGCCAGTAGTACTAACTGGTTGGGAGACACTGAAGCTTTCTTT. The chain couples TRBV19 to TRBJ1-1; unclear D gene. Trimming stripped 4 bases from V and 3 bases from J, with 15 bases between. Germline V lookup: CDR1 LNHDA, CDR2 SQIVND (reference sequence). CDR3 length: 15 residues.

V gene TRBV3-1 (or the pseudogene TRBV3-2) combines with J gene TRBJ1-1; TRBD1 agrees at 12 bases. V lost 3 bases and J lost 7; bases outside the gene matches: 9. The CDR3 extends over 16 amino acids. Germline lookup yields CDR1 LGHDT and CDR2 YNNKEL (reference sequence). The CDR3 DNA reads TGTGCCAGCAGCCATCCGGGACAGGGGGCGCGTGATGAAGCTTTCTTT. Protein sequence: CASSHPGQGARDEAFF.

The V and J genes are TRBV5-1 and TRBJ1-6; the match to TRBD1 covers 7 bases. The trim removed 0 bases at V and 10 bases at J, leaving 10 bases unmatched. Germline V gene sequence: CDR1 SGHRS, CDR2 YFSETQ. The CDR3 sequence is 16 residues long. CDR3 nucleotide sequence: TGCGCCAGCAGCTTGGCCGCAGGGGGTTTCAACTCACCCCTCCACTTT. Its protein product is CASSLAAGGFNSPLHF.

The rearrangement uses TRBV2 and TRBJ2-1, with TRBD2 matching 11 bases. This CDR3 contains 15 residues. Germline V gene lookup returns CDR1 SNHLY and CDR2 FYNNEI. Trimming removed 6 bases from V and 2 bases from J; junction bases left unmatched: 3. CDR3 loop: CASSAGLAAYNEQFF. The CDR3 region has the DNA TGTGCCAGCAGCGCGGGACTAGCGGCCTACAATGAGCAGTTCTTC.

This chain connects TRBV6-5 to TRBJ1-1; perhaps TRBD1 as D (6 bases). CDR3 size: 12 residues. CDR1 is MNHEY and CDR2 is SVGAGI in the germline V gene. V lost 8 bases and J lost 10, with 17 bases in between. Here the CDR3 reads CASGTDSITAFF. The CDR3 nucleotides read TGTGCCAGCGGCACGGACAGCATTACAGCTTTCTTT.

CDR3 coding DNA: TGTGCCAGCAGCCAGTCCCAGGGGACCTACGAGCAGTACTTC. This sequence encodes CASSQSQGTYEQYF. This chain connects TRBV7-2 to TRBJ2-7; D possibly corresponds to TRBD1 (6 bases). The CDR3 runs to 14 residues. V lost 5 bases and J 2 bases, leaving 13 bases between the germline ends. Germline V gene data show CDR1 as SGHTA and CDR2 as FQGNSA.

The chain joins TRBV6-4 to TRBJ1-5; no definite D call. The CDR3 has 13 amino acids. Germline loops: CDR1 MRHNA, CDR2 SNTAGT. Trimming removed 3 bases at V and 4 bases at J, with 7 bases between. The CDR3 DNA sequence: TGTGCCAGCAGTGAAACACTGAATCAGCCCCAGCATTTT. Its protein is CASSETLNQPQHF.

The gene calls are TRBV5-4 and TRBJ1-1; 7 bases fit TRBD1. This CDR3 is 13 amino acids long. Germline lookup yields CDR1 SGHNT and CDR2 YYREEE (reference sequence). The V gene end was trimmed by 4 bases and the J gene end by 1 base; junction bases not matched to a gene: 1. For the CDR3, the DNA is TGTGCCAGCAGCCGGGACAGGAACACTGAAGCTTTCTTT. Protein product: CASSRDRNTEAFF. Full variable domain (outside the CDR3, taken from reference TRBV5-4 and TRBJ1-1): ETGVTQSPTHLIKTRGQQVTLRCSSQSGHNTVSWYQQALGQGPQFIFQYYREEENGRGNFPPRFSGLQFPNYSSELNVNALELDDSALYLCASSRDRNTEAFFGQGTRLTVV.

This clone was picked up one time. Here the CDR3 DNA reads TGTGCCTGGAGTAATGAAAAACTGTTTTTT. This encodes CAWSNEKLFF. The chain uses TRBV30 and TRBJ1-4; D call uncertain. Trimming removed 2 bases from V and 5 bases from J, with 0 bases in between. In germline, CDR1 is GTSNPN, CDR2 SVGIG (reference sequence). The CDR3 contains 10 residues.

The chain recombines TRBV6-2 or TRBV6-3 with TRBJ2-1; D might be TRBD1 (6 bases). Germline V gene data show CDR1 as MNHEY and CDR2 as SVGEGT. The CDR3 extends over 18 amino acids. Trimming removed 2 bases from V and 0 bases from J, with 17 bases in between. CDR3 protein: CASSYVFRGGFSYNEQFF. In nucleotides, the CDR3 is TGTGCCAGCAGTTACGTTTTCAGGGGCGGATTCTCCTACAATGAGCAGTTCTTC.

The V and J genes are TRBV9 and TRBJ2-1; the D gene is possibly TRBD2 (6 bases). The germline V gene has CDR1 SGDLS and CDR2 YYNGEE. Between the trimmed V and J ends, which lost 0 bases and 0 bases, there was a span of 19 bases. The CDR3 contains 19 residues. The CDR3, as DNA: TGTGCCAGCAGCGTAGCCCTCCCCGTTCGCGGGAACTCCTACAATGAGCAGTTCTTC. It specifies CASSVALPVRGNSYNEQFF.